This TCR beta chain emerged from a study of Ad26.COV2.S vaccination and SARS-CoV-2 variants. Whole-study context: The vaccine Ad26.COV2.S was put into the muscle once, or twice with 56 days between.

Germline V gene data show CDR1 as SGHRS and CDR2 as YFSETQ. V was trimmed by 2 bases and J by 7 bases, leaving 7 bases between them. This CDR3 is 13 amino acids long. Notes on this clone: Its antigen is as yet unknown. The sample carries other DNA sequences with the same CDR3.

Findings of the study overall: After vaccination, substantial breadth of spike-specific CD8+ and CD4+ responses was reported. Across vaccine and placebo recipients, the breadth of non-spike TCRs was similar.

Treatment meaning: 15 to 20 received Ad26.COV2.S at low or high dose, single or two shots; about 5 received placebo; per-sample allocation not given. Repertoires come from day 63 after the first vaccine or placebo injection. The donor's status was that of an adult aged 18-55 years in Boston. TCRdb's table, derived via immunoSEQ multiplex PCR, lists solely in-frame clones and lacks some. The table lists more than 400,000 clones, around 92% of them singletons. The chain couples TRBV5-1 to TRBJ1-6, with a tentative D call TRBD1 (6 bases). This clonotype originated in a person aged 18-60 years who received the Ad26.COV2.S COVID-19 vaccine or a placebo. This material consisted of peripheral blood, taken in a trial of Ad26.COV2.S vaccine versus placebo. CDR3 in DNA: TGCGCCAGCAGCTTAGACAGGAATTCACCCCTCCACTTT. This codes for CASSLDRNSPLHF.